Following are 6 T cell receptor beta chains from one sample sequenced in a study of blood T cell repertoires in COVID-19. Clones were sequenced by immunoSEQ multiplex PCR, and TCRdb holds only the in-frame ones, with some missing. The repertoire has 260,000 or so clones, 85% of them found once; the top ten carry under 3%. Sequenced material: PBMCs or T cells enriched from blood (not recorded which). The receptor set was obtained from a woman between 45 and 65 years old who had recovered from COVID-19.

CDR3 region: CASTGGFLVTYTF. The CDR3 DNA is TGTGCCAGCACCGGCGGGTTCCTTGTGACCTACACCTTC. V and J are TRBV6-5 and TRBJ1-2, with D hard to call. CDR3 length: 13 residues. Germline CDR1 MNHEY, CDR2 SVGAGI. Deletions cut 7 bases from V and 10 bases from J, with 19 bases between.

The chain employs TRBV3-1 (or the pseudogene TRBV3-2) and TRBJ2-7, with D tentatively TRBD2 (5 bases). The CDR3 is made up of 12 amino acids. Trimming shortened V by 1 base and J by 12 bases, and 13 bases separated the two germline ends. Germline V gives CDR1 LGHDT, CDR2 YNNKEL (reference sequence). The CDR3 DNA reads TGTGCCAGCAGCCAAGCGGCGGGTTCCACGTACTTC. Translation gives CASSQAAGSTYF.

The chain combines TRBV6-5 with TRBJ1-1; no reliable D call. Germline CDR1 and CDR2: MNHEY and SVGAGI. Trimming took 6 bases from V and 1 from J, leaving 9 bases between them. The CDR3 consists of 13 residues. CDR3 bases: TGTGCCAGCAGGAGATCAGGGAACACTGAAGCTTTCTTT. Its protein is CASRRSGNTEAFF.

V gene TRBV3-1 (or the pseudogene TRBV3-2) combines with J gene TRBJ1-3, with D possibly being TRBD1 (6 bases). V was cut by 4 bases and J by 2 bases, with 12 bases left in between. CDR1 and CDR2 (germline): LGHDT, YNNKEL (reference sequence). CDR3 length: 15 amino acids. In nucleotides, the CDR3 is TGTGCCAGCAGCCTCGGACAGCACCCTGGAAACACCATATATTTT. It encodes CASSLGQHPGNTIYF.

This clone was counted once. The chain employs TRBV15 and TRBJ2-7; 9 bases map to TRBD1. CDR1 and CDR2 (germline): LNHNV, YYDKDF (reference sequence). This CDR3 region has 16 residues. V was pared by 0 bases and J by 3 bases, with 6 bases of the junction left unmatched. CDR3 in amino acids: CATSRDGQGRNYEQYF. The CDR3 DNA reads TGTGCCACCAGCAGAGATGGACAGGGGCGAAACTACGAGCAGTACTTC.

The chain couples TRBV6-5 to TRBJ1-1; maybe TRBD1 (5 bases). The germline CDR1 and CDR2 sequences are MNHEY and SVGAGI. V lost 4 bases and J 1 base, leaving 13 bases between the germline ends. The CDR3 covers 15 residues. The CDR3 protein is CASSSGFYSNTEAFF. The CDR3 DNA is TGTGCCAGCAGTTCAGGGTTTTACTCGAACACTGAAGCTTTCTTT.